This TCR beta chain was retrieved from a study of CD8 T cells in Susac syndrome. As for the study in general: Patients with Susac syndrome who were sequenced included roughly 6 with active disease and under ten in remission.

RNA amounts of 0.5 to 1 ug underwent reverse transcription with random hexamers. TCRdb analysed the immunoSEQ multiplex PCR reads with MiXCR anew, one entry per CDR3 protein. The profile covers about 150,000 distinct CDR3 sequences, with 90% to 95% appearing a single time and 0.16% taken by the ten largest. The V gene's germline CDR1 is SGHVS and CDR2 FQNEAQ. Trimming cost V 5 bases and J 10 bases, with 14 bases left between them. The CDR3 has 12 amino acids. From blood CD8+ and CD4+ T cells, the TCR beta chain was sequenced. The source of this sequence is a human donor with Susac syndrome. The chain links TRBV7-8 to TRBJ1-2; D unclear. Sequencing input: CD4+ T cells from PBMCs. In DNA, the CDR3 is TGTGCCAGCAGCGACTCCTGGGAAGTCTACACCTTC. Amino acid sequence: CASSDSWEVYTF.